These 18 T cell receptor beta chains share one sample of origin, sequenced in a study of blood T cell repertoires in COVID-19. TCRdb keeps only in-frame clones here, not all; method: immunoSEQ multiplex PCR. Of under 250,000 clones listed, 81% are singletons. The sequenced sample consisted of PBMCs or T cells enriched from blood (not recorded which). Receptors originate from a woman in her forties or fifties with acute COVID-19.

The rearrangement joins TRBV6-5 to TRBJ1-2; D is unclear. This CDR3 spans 14 amino acids. Germline CDR1 MNHEY, CDR2 SVGAGI. Trimming removed 8 bases at V and 5 bases at J, with 18 bases between. DNA for the CDR3: TGTGCCAGCCATGCGGGTCCGGCCTCATATGGCTACACCTTC. Protein product: CASHAGPASYGYTF.

This clone came up a few times. Written as DNA, the CDR3 is TGTGCCAGCAGCTTACTAGCGGATAGCGGCGTCGAGCAGTTCTTC. Translating it yields CASSLLADSGVEQFF. The chain uses TRBV7-2 and TRBJ2-1, with TRBD2 identical over 7 bases. The CDR3 totals 15 residues. Trimming removed 2 bases from V and 10 bases from J; junction bases left unmatched: 11. Germline loops: CDR1 SGHTA, CDR2 FQGNSA.

This clone has only one observation. V and J are TRBV4-2 and TRBJ2-1; 7 positions agree with TRBD2. With V trimmed by 0 bases and J by 9 bases, 8 bases remained unmatched. This CDR3 is built from 15 residues. Germline-derived CDR1 and CDR2 are LGHNA and YNFKEQ. The CDR3 spells CASSQDWAGTIEQFF. CDR3 bases: TGTGCCAGCAGCCAAGATTGGGCGGGGACTATTGAGCAGTTCTTC.

The chain has TRBV7-6 and TRBJ2-7; possibly TRBD2 for D (5 bases). The CDR3 is 16 residues long. V was pared by 1 base and J by 1 base, with 14 bases between. Germline lookup yields CDR1 SGHVS and CDR2 FNYEAQ. CDR3 protein: CASSLGGEIGSYEQYF. In DNA, the CDR3 is TGTGCCAGCAGCTTAGGTGGGGAGATAGGGTCCTACGAGCAGTACTTC.

The chain links TRBV27 to TRBJ1-5, with D possibly TRBD1 on 5 matching bases. Germline V lookup: CDR1 MNHEY, CDR2 SMNVEV (reference sequence). The CDR3 runs to 12 residues. V shed 7 bases and J shed 9 bases, with 13 bases lying between them. CDR3 nucleotide sequence: TGTGCCAGCACTCACGGGGGGGGGCCCCAGCATTTT. As protein: CASTHGGGPQHF.

Written as DNA, the CDR3 is TGCGCCAGCAGCCCCTCCGGTGCGGCCTCCTACGAGCAGTACTTC. Its translation: CASSPSGAASYEQYF. The chain has TRBV5-1 and TRBJ2-7; no clear D. V lost 4 bases and J lost 0, with 14 bases in between. The CDR3 runs to 15 residues. Germline CDR1 is SGHRS and CDR2 is YFSETQ. The full variable domain, in which reference TRBV5-1 and TRBJ2-7 provide the parts outside the CDR3, is KAGVTQTPRYLIKTRGQQVTLSCSPISGHRSVSWYQQTPGQGLQFLFEYFSETQRNKGNFPGRFSGRQFSNSRSEMNVSTLELGDSALYLCASSPSGAASYEQYFGPGTRLTVT.

The chain combines TRBV6-5 with TRBJ1-1; 7 bases are a match to TRBD1. V lost 11 bases, J lost 1 base, and 10 bases stayed unmatched. CDR3 length: 14 amino acids. Germline CDR1 MNHEY, CDR2 SVGAGI. The chain's CDR3 is CAGQTGAQNTEAFF. CDR3 bases: TGTGCCGGACAAACAGGGGCGCAGAACACTGAAGCTTTCTTT.

The CDR3 DNA sequence: TGCGCCAGCAGCCAAGAAACGGGCAGAGGGCGTGAGCAGTTCTTC. It specifies CASSQETGRGREQFF. The chain is built from TRBV4-3 and TRBJ2-1; TRBD2 might be the D (5 bases). CDR1 and CDR2 from the germline V gene are LGHNA and YSLEER. Trimming took off 0 bases at V and 9 bases at J, with 15 bases between the two ends. The CDR3 is 15 residues long.

The CDR3 region has the DNA TGTGCCAGCAGCTTTGGGCTTCGCGAAAACACCATATATTTT. Amino acid sequence: CASSFGLRENTIYF. The chain joins TRBV7-2 to TRBJ1-3, with D uncertain. With 3 bases removed from V and 6 bases from J, the gap between germline ends came to 12 bases. In germline, CDR1 is SGHTA, CDR2 FQGNSA. The length of the CDR3 is 14 residues.

V is TRBV5-1 and J is TRBJ1-6; D uncertain. This CDR3 is built from 13 residues. The germline V gene has CDR1 SGHRS and CDR2 YFSETQ. V shed 4 bases and J shed 5 bases, with 7 bases lying between them. The CDR3 DNA follows: TGCGCCAGCAGCAATGGCCATAATTCACCCCTCCACTTT. Its translation: CASSNGHNSPLHF.

This chain connects TRBV19 to TRBJ1-5; D unresolved. CDR1 LNHDA and CDR2 SQIVND come from the germline V gene (reference sequence). V was pared by 3 bases and J by 1 base, with 10 bases between. CDR3 length: 15 residues. The CDR3 DNA reads as TGTGCCAGTAGTATCGGTACTCGGAGCAATCAGCCCCAGCATTTT. Translation: CASSIGTRSNQPQHF.

The rearrangement uses TRBV5-5 and TRBJ1-1, with D uncertain. CDR3 length: 14 amino acids. In germline, CDR1 is SGHKS, CDR2 YYEKEE (reference sequence). Trimming left V 4 bases short and J 1 base short, with 11 bases between. This CDR3 reads CASSVMTSNTEAFF. For the CDR3, the DNA is TGTGCCAGCAGCGTGATGACTTCGAACACTGAAGCTTTCTTT.

V gene TRBV2 combines with J gene TRBJ1-5; D is unclear. The CDR3 consists of 14 residues. V was cut by 8 bases and J by 0 bases, with 11 bases left in between. CDR1 is SNHLY and CDR2 is FYNNEI in the germline V gene. The CDR3 coding sequence is TGTGCCAGCCGGGGTGACCATAGCAATCAGCCCCAGCATTTT. Protein sequence: CASRGDHSNQPQHF.

The V call is TRBV7-9, the J call TRBJ2-2, with D possibly matching TRBD1 (6 bases). The CDR3 runs 15 residues. V lost 5 bases and J 3 bases, leaving 13 bases between the germline ends. From germline, CDR1 is SEHNR and CDR2 FQNEAQ (reference sequence). For the CDR3, the DNA is TGTGCCAGCAGCCCACGACAGGACTACACCGGGGAGCTGTTTTTT. This codes for CASSPRQDYTGELFF.

The rearrangement links TRBV4-3 to TRBJ2-1, with 10 bases identical to TRBD2. Trimming removed 0 bases from V and 8 bases from J; junction bases left unmatched: 7. This CDR3 comprises 16 residues. Germline V gives CDR1 LGHNA, CDR2 YSLEER. CDR3 nucleotides: TGCGCCAGCAGCCAAGAGGCTAGCGGGAGAGGGGATGAGCAGTTCTTC. It yields the protein CASSQEASGRGDEQFF.

The chain links TRBV7-2 to TRBJ1-3, with D uncertain. Trimming cost V 5 bases and J 3 bases, with 8 bases left between them. Germline V gene lookup returns CDR1 SGHTA and CDR2 FQGNSA. CDR3 length: 13 residues. The CDR3 sequence: CASSLGLGNTIYF. The CDR3 coding sequence is TGTGCCAGCAGCCTGGGCCTTGGAAACACCATATATTTT.

On this clone: The same CDR3 is also encoded by other DNA sequences in this sample. The V and J genes are TRBV28 and TRBJ2-5, with 13 positions matching TRBD2. With V trimmed by 5 bases and J by 2 bases, 2 bases remained unmatched. In germline, CDR1 is MDHEN, CDR2 SYDVKM. The CDR3 is 15 residues long. CDR3 sequence: CASSLTSGGQETQYF. The CDR3 DNA follows: TGTGCCAGCAGTCTGACTAGCGGGGGGCAAGAGACCCAGTACTTC.

This clone was observed a handful of times. The V call is TRBV5-1, the J call TRBJ2-3; a weak D match, TRBD1 (5 bases). In germline, CDR1 is SGHRS, CDR2 YFSETQ. The V end was cut by 0 bases, the J end by 1 base, with 9 bases between. The CDR3 has 15 residues. The DNA of the CDR3 is TGCGCCAGCAGCTTGGGACCGACAGGCACAGATACGCAGTATTTT. Amino acids: CASSLGPTGTDTQYF.